Detailed here is one T cell receptor beta chain. The target antigen is unknown. Via MiXCR, TCRdb re-called the 5' RACE reads, giving one row per CDR3 protein. The sample lists around 450,000 distinct CDR3 sequences; around 18% were seen once. The sample belongs to a study of T-cell memory formation after mild COVID-19. Notes on the study in general: Whether second-wave clones peaking at day 37 were SARS-CoV-2 specific went unconfirmed. Among clones contracting day 15 to 85, CD4/CD8 was balanced, whereas later expanders leaned CD4+. Clones that contracted clustered mainly in CM and EM if CD4+ and in EMRA if CD8+.

V lost 3 bases to trimming and J lost 10 bases, with 13 bases between them. The length of the CDR3 is 13 residues. Germline loops: CDR1 LGHNA, CDR2 YNFKEQ. This receptor was taken from an adult woman who had mild COVID-19 (a few samples of this study predate the infection). Cell type and time point are not known. The chain is built from TRBV4-2 and TRBJ2-1; no firm D call. The sample taken for sequencing was PBMCs or a T cell subset sorted from them (not recorded which). In nucleotides, the CDR3 is TGTGCCAGCAGCCACAATCGTGAGAAAGAGCAGTTCTTC. Its translation: CASSHNREKEQFF.